This TCR beta chain originates from a study of T cells in localized non-small cell lung cancer. This clone was seen just once. Its antigen is currently unknown. The germline V and J ends were trimmed by 4 bases and 9 bases, with 20 bases remaining between them. The CDR3 is 15 amino acids. Per germline, CDR1 SGHKS and CDR2 YYEKEE (reference sequence). TCRdb's copy holds only in-frame clones and misses some; the assay was immunoSEQ multiplex PCR. The table includes approximately 61,000 clones, around 86% detected once. Whole-study results and caveats: Uninvolved neighboring lung showed the greatest T cell clonality, exceeding tumor.

This sequence joins TRBV5-5 and TRBJ2-1; D may be TRBD2 (7 bases). The input for sequencing was peripheral blood, taken before any cancer treatment. The clonotype comes from a woman aged 40 to 75 with stage I lung adenocarcinoma. CDR3 region: CASSAEGGRGSEQFF. The CDR3 bases are TGTGCCAGCAGCGCGGAGGGGGGGCGCGGAAGTGAGCAGTTCTTC.